Below, 11 T cell receptor beta chains from the same sample are listed, as sequenced in a study of memory CD4+ T cells and cytomegalovirus serostatus. Profiling relied on immunoSEQ multiplex PCR, and the TCRdb table lists in-frame clones only, not all of them. The table shows 50,000 to 60,000 clones, with 83% occurring only once. The sort gate was single viable CD3+CD4+CD8-CD45RO+ cells for memory CD4+ T cells. Sequencing was carried out using memory CD4+ T cells from blood. The receptors shown here come from an adult in good health and CMV-seropositive.

This clone was seen once. The CDR3 protein is CASSGSGTSGYEQYF. CDR3 DNA: TGTGCCAGCAGCGGATCCGGGACTAGCGGGTACGAGCAGTACTTC. The chain carries TRBV9 and TRBJ2-7, with 12 positions matching TRBD2. The CDR3 sequence is 15 residues long. Trimming cost V 3 bases and J 4 bases; bases outside gene matches: 5. Per germline, CDR1 SGDLS and CDR2 YYNGEE.

The chain combines TRBV19 with TRBJ1-1; D is undetermined. Germline CDR1 LNHDA, CDR2 SQIVND (reference sequence). The CDR3 consists of 14 residues. The V and J ends lost 7 bases and 3 bases respectively, with 15 bases between them. In DNA form, the CDR3 reads TGTGCCAGTAACTCCCGGGCTGGGGACACTGAAGCTTTCTTT. Its translation: CASNSRAGDTEAFF.

CDR3 nucleotides: TGTGCCAGCAGTTCGGGAGGGTCCTATTCACCCCTCCACTTT. Protein sequence: CASSSGGSYSPLHF. The chain carries TRBV28 and TRBJ1-6; D remains unclear. The CDR3 sequence is 14 residues long. Germline CDR1 is MDHEN and CDR2 is SYDVKM. V was trimmed by 4 bases and J by 8 bases, leaving 12 bases between them.

The chain carries TRBV25-1 and TRBJ2-5; D is possibly TRBD2 (6 bases). V lost 3 bases and J lost 2, with 19 bases in between. The CDR3 loop spans 17 amino acids. Germline V gene sequence: CDR1 MGHDK, CDR2 SYGVNS. CDR3 DNA sequence: TGTGCCAGCAGTGATCCCTTAGGGCGGGACCCTCAAGAGACCCAGTACTTC. Amino acids: CASSDPLGRDPQETQYF.

The chain is built from TRBV28 and TRBJ1-2; TRBD1 might be the D (6 bases). With 7 bases removed from V and 8 bases from J, the gap between germline ends came to 20 bases. CDR1 and CDR2 from the germline V gene are MDHEN and SYDVKM. The CDR3 is 14 amino acids. This CDR3 reads CASTDSGGWGGYTF. The CDR3 bases are TGTGCCAGCACCGACTCGGGGGGCTGGGGGGGCTACACCTTC.

Only a few counts were recorded for this clone. In DNA form, the CDR3 reads TGTGCCACTGCCGGGACTAGCGGGAGTTACCACGAGCAGTACTTC. It is translated as CATAGTSGSYHEQYF. The chain combines TRBV27 with TRBJ2-7; 14 bases fit TRBD2. V shed 10 bases and J 5 bases; nucleotides not matched to a gene: 10. From germline, CDR1 is MNHEY and CDR2 SMNVEV (reference sequence). The CDR3 length is 15 residues.

The chain has TRBV28 and TRBJ2-7, with 8 nucleotides matching TRBD2. V gave up 7 bases and J gave up 4 bases; unmatched junction bases: 9. Per germline, CDR1 MDHEN and CDR2 SYDVKM. CDR3 size: 14 residues. This CDR3 is CASITGGGTYEQYF. The CDR3 bases are TGTGCCAGCATCACCGGGGGGGGGACTTACGAGCAGTACTTC.

The chain uses TRBV9 and TRBJ2-5, with TRBD1 identical over 7 bases. Germline CDR1 SGDLS, CDR2 YYNGEE. The trim removed 4 bases at V and 5 bases at J, leaving 2 bases unmatched. This CDR3 spans 12 amino acids. Written as DNA, the CDR3 is TGTGCCAGCAGCACGACAGGGGAGACCCAGTACTTC. Amino acid sequence: CASSTTGETQYF.

Here the CDR3 reads CASSRTTGPGGYTF. The CDR3 nucleotides are TGTGCCAGCAGCCGAACAACAGGGCCCGGTGGCTACACCTTC. V usage is TRBV7-9 and J usage is TRBJ1-2; possibly TRBD1 for D (6 bases). The CDR3 spans 14 residues. CDR1 is SEHNR, CDR2 FQNEAQ, per germline (reference sequence). Trimming took off 5 bases at V and 7 bases at J, with 17 bases between the two ends.

This chain links TRBV11-2 with TRBJ2-1; 9 bases agree with TRBD2. V was pared by 5 bases and J by 4 bases, with 6 bases of the junction left unmatched. Germline V gene data show CDR1 as SGHAT and CDR2 as FQNNGV. The CDR3 extends over 15 amino acids. DNA of the CDR3: TGTGCCAGCAGCCCGCTAGCGGGAAGGTACAATGAGCAGTTCTTC. Translated, it gives CASSPLAGRYNEQFF.

The gene calls are TRBV29-1 and TRBJ2-1; 11 positions agree with TRBD2. Germline V CDR1 and CDR2: SQVTM, ANQGSEA. With 7 bases clipped from V and 3 bases from J, the junction kept 2 bases outside the gene matches. The CDR3 contains 13 residues. Written as DNA, the CDR3 is TGCAGCGCTGGGACTAGCGGCTACAATGAGCAGTTCTTC. Translating gives CSAGTSGYNEQFF.